A selection of T cell receptor beta chains follows, all from one sample in a study of blood T cell repertoires in COVID-19. The method was immunoSEQ multiplex PCR; TCRdb's version includes in-frame clones alone and lacks a portion of them. The table records a few hundred thousand clones, over 75% of them present only once. The specimen sequenced was PBMCs or T cells enriched from blood (not recorded which). These TCRs come from a woman aged 40 to 49 who had been exposed to COVID-19. CDR3s include the opening cysteine and the closing phenylalanine or tryptophan. Each record gives: D gene, J gene, V gene, clone size, CDR3 DNA, CDR3 protein. A D gene is named only where the DNA matches it firmly. The listing skips clone size in some rows; elsewhere it reads once, few, many or a size class.

>TRBD1|TRBJ1-1|TRBV5-1|-
TGCGCCAGCAGCTTAGGGGACAGAAGAAATTCGAACACTGAAGCTTTCTTT
CASSLGDRRNSNTEAFF
>TRBD1|TRBJ1-2|TRBV14|-
TGTGCCAGCAGCCAAGGCCAGGGGGCGGTGTGGTATGGCTACACCTTC
CASSQGQGAVWYGYTF
>-|TRBJ2-2|TRBV5-4|many
TGTGCCAGCAGCTTGAGTTCAGGATTCACCGGGGAGCTGTTTTTT
CASSLSSGFTGELFF
>TRBD1|TRBJ1-5|TRBV27|-
TGTGCCAGCAGTTTTATTACAGGGGGTCAGCCCCAGCATTTT
CASSFITGGQPQHF
>TRBD1|TRBJ1-2|TRBV18|-
TGTGCCAGCTCACCCCTCGGACAGGGTCCTAACTATGGCTACACCTTC
CASSPLGQGPNYGYTF
>-|TRBJ1-1|TRBV14|-
TGTGCCAGCAGCCGACTCCGAGCCACTGAAGCTTTCTTT
CASSRLRATEAFF
>-|TRBJ2-7|TRBV3-1/TRBV3-2|once
TGTGCCAGCAGCGGACAGGGAGGGGGCGAGCAGTACTTC
CASSGQGGGEQYF
>-|TRBJ2-3|TRBV28|-
TGTGCCAGCAACGCCCGCGGAGGAGCAGATACGCAGTATTTT
CASNARGGADTQYF
>-|TRBJ2-1|TRBV6-5|-
TGTGCCAGCAAAGCAGGACAGAGCTCCTACAATGAGCAGTTCTTC
CASKAGQSSYNEQFF
>-|TRBJ1-1|TRBV12-5|-
TGTGCTAGTGGGGCCCGTCGGGACACTGAAGCTTTCTTT
CASGARRDTEAFF
>TRBD1|TRBJ1-2|TRBV7-9|-
TGTGCCAGTACTAGGACAGGGGACTTCAACTATGGCTACACCTTC
CASTRTGDFNYGYTF
>-|TRBJ2-1|TRBV6-2/TRBV6-3|-
TGTGCCAGCAGTTACCCACCCCACACGTACCCCCAGTTCTTC
CASSYPPHTYPQFF
>-|TRBJ1-1|TRBV10-3|-
TGTGCCATCAGTGAGTCGAGAGGGGGTGAAGCTTTCTTT
CAISESRGGEAFF
>-|TRBJ1-5|TRBV19|-
TGTGCCAGTACAGAATATGGGGGGGGGTTGAATCAGCCCCAGCATTTT
CASTEYGGGLNQPQHF
>TRBD1|TRBJ1-2|TRBV6-5|-
TGTGCCAGTCTTAGAGGGATAGGGGGCTTCGGCTACACCTTC
CASLRGIGGFGYTF
>TRBD1|TRBJ1-4|TRBV27|-
TGTGCCAGCAGTCATGGACAGGCGGTGGGTGAAGAAAAACTGTTTTTT
CASSHGQAVGEEKLFF
>-|TRBJ2-1|TRBV7-9|-
TGTGCCAGCAGCTTATTAGCGCTGAGGCAGTTCTTC
CASSLLALRQFF
>-|TRBJ2-7|TRBV5-4|-
TGTGCCAGCAGCTTGCAATCAGGAGGGGCCCTCTACGAGCAGTACTTC
CASSLQSGGALYEQYF
>-|TRBJ1-3|TRBV12-3/TRBV12-4|-
TGTGCCAGCAGACCCCGAGGGGGACACACCATATATTTT
CASRPRGGHTIYF
>-|TRBJ2-4|TRBV7-2|-
TGTGCCAGCAGCTTCGGAGGGGCCAAAAACATTCAGTACTTC
CASSFGGAKNIQYF
>TRBD1|TRBJ1-6|TRBV5-1|-
TGCGCCAGCAGTAGGACAGGGGAAAATTCACCCCTCCACTTT
CASSRTGENSPLHF
>TRBD1|TRBJ1-2|TRBV5-6|few
TGTGCCAGCAGCCCGACAGGGGGGATGAGCTACACCTTC
CASSPTGGMSYTF
>-|TRBJ1-4|TRBV11-2|-
TGTGCCAGCAGCTTAGGGTGGGGGGGGAATGAAAAACTGTTTTTT
CASSLGWGGNEKLFF
>-|TRBJ2-7|TRBV12-3/TRBV12-4|-
TGTGCCAGCAGCCCAGTTGGAGGGGAGCAGTACTTC
CASSPVGGEQYF
>TRBD1|TRBJ1-6|TRBV7-2|-
TGTGCCAGCAGCCTTACACAGGGGAATTCACCCCTCCACTTT
CASSLTQGNSPLHF
>-|TRBJ1-1|TRBV29-1|-
TGCAGCGTTAGGAGGCCCATTGTCCCTGAAGCTTTCTTT
CSVRRPIVPEAFF
>-|TRBJ1-1|TRBV29-1|-
TGCAGCGTCCTAACAGGTGAAGCTTTCTTT
CSVLTGEAFF
>TRBD1|TRBJ2-6|TRBV7-2|-
TGTGCCAGCAGCCCTACCGGACAGGGTTGGTCTGGGGCCAACGTCCTGACTTTC
CASSPTGQGWSGANVLTF
>TRBD1|TRBJ2-6|TRBV2|-
TGTGCCAGCGGGGGACAGATTAGTAGGAGCTCTGGGGCCAACGTCCTGACTTTC
CASGGQISRSSGANVLTF
>-|TRBJ2-3|TRBV4-2|once
TGTGCCAGCAGCCAAGGTTCCTTTGCAGATACGCAGTATTTT
CASSQGSFADTQYF
>-|TRBJ1-3|TRBV14|-
TGTGCCAGCAGCCAGCGGAACAGACAGCCTGGAAACACCATATATTTT
CASSQRNRQPGNTIYF